The 28 T cell receptor beta chains presented below share a single source sample, sequenced in a study of cytomegalovirus exposure and HLA in healthy donors. Use of 60 Vbeta and 13 Jbeta primers characterized the PCR. Method: immunoSEQ multiplex PCR; TCRdb's copy keeps in-frame clones and lacks some. The top ten clones hold nearly 8.5% of a sample with 100,000 to 150,000 clones, around two thirds of them seen once. The material sequenced was PBMCs. The receptors derive from a woman between 40 and 55 years old in good health and CMV-seropositive.

This chain links TRBV6-4 with TRBJ1-6, with 10 bases lining up with TRBD1. The CDR3 has 15 residues. J lost 9 bases, V lost 4 bases, and 6 bases had no gene match. Germline V gene lookup returns CDR1 MRHNA and CDR2 SNTAGT. CDR3 amino acids: CASSGTGGSGSPLHF. The CDR3 region has the DNA TGTGCCAGCAGTGGGACAGGGGGTAGCGGTTCACCCCTCCACTTT.

The V call is TRBV7-6, the J call TRBJ1-4; perhaps TRBD1 as D (5 bases). This CDR3 is 19 amino acids long. With 1 base removed from V and 4 bases from J, the gap between germline ends came to 22 bases. Germline CDR1 reads SGHVS; CDR2 reads FNYEAQ. The CDR3 protein is CASSLGGTVLGYSNEKLFF. The CDR3, as DNA: TGTGCCAGCAGCTTAGGCGGGACGGTCCTAGGGTACAGTAATGAAAAACTGTTTTTT.

This rearrangement joins TRBV7-9 to TRBJ1-1; D not resolved. Trimming stripped 2 bases from V and 8 bases from J, with 9 bases between. The germline gives CDR1 SEHNR, CDR2 FQNEAQ (reference sequence). The CDR3 spans 12 residues. The CDR3 sequence is CASSLSSREAFF. CDR3 in DNA: TGTGCCAGCAGCTTAAGCTCTCGGGAAGCTTTCTTT. Full variable domain (remainder filled in from reference TRBV7-9 and TRBJ1-1): DTGVSQNPRHKITKRGQNVTFRCDPISEHNRLYWYRQTLGQGPEFLTYFQNEAQLEKSRLLSDRFSAERPKGSFSTLEIQRTEQGDSAMYLCASSLSSREAFFGQGTRLTVV.

This clone was recorded a few times. J is TRBJ1-6 and V is TRBV7-9; 10 nucleotides align to TRBD1. The germline V gene has CDR1 SEHNR and CDR2 FQNEAQ (reference sequence). V shed 4 bases, J shed 6 bases, and the junction held 6 bases outside the gene matches. The CDR3 totals 16 residues. The CDR3 region is CASSSTGGVGNSPLHF. In nucleotides, the CDR3 is TGTGCCAGCAGCTCGACAGGGGGCGTTGGTAATTCACCCCTCCACTTT.

CDR3 sequence: CSVDRGIAGNTIYF. CDR3 in DNA: TGCAGCGTCGACAGGGGGATCGCTGGAAACACCATATATTTT. The gene calls are TRBV29-1 and TRBJ1-3; 9 bases align to TRBD1. The CDR3 covers 14 residues. Germline-derived CDR1 and CDR2 are SQVTM and ANQGSEA. Trimming cost V 6 bases and J 2 bases; bases outside gene matches: 5. The complete variable domain, with remaining parts taken from reference TRBV29-1 and TRBJ1-3, reads SAVISQKPSRDICQRGTSLTIQCQVDSQVTMMFWYRQQPGQSLTLIATANQGSEATYESGFVIDKFPISRPNLTFSTLTVSNMSPEDSSIYLCSVDRGIAGNTIYFGEGSWLTVV.

This clone was found once. In DNA, the CDR3 is TGTGCCACCAGCAGCCATACAGGGAATACTCGCAACGAGCAGTACTTC. Protein sequence: CATSSHTGNTRNEQYF. The V gene is TRBV15, the J gene TRBJ2-7; the D gene is possibly TRBD1 (6 bases). CDR3 length: 16 amino acids. The V end was cut by 3 bases, the J end by 5 bases, with 20 bases between. The V gene's germline CDR1 is LNHNV and CDR2 YYDKDF (reference sequence).

The chain combines TRBV7-8 with TRBJ1-6; 7 positions agree with TRBD1. The CDR3 has 17 amino acids. Trimming at V came to 4 bases and at J to 6 bases, leaving 12 bases not matched to a gene. Germline V gene data show CDR1 as SGHVS and CDR2 as FQNEAQ. DNA for the CDR3: TGTGCCAGCAGCTCCCAGCCCACGGGGACAGTTAATTCACCCCTCCACTTT. As protein: CASSSQPTGTVNSPLHF.

V gene TRBV4-3 combines with J gene TRBJ1-2; D is ambiguous. Germline V lookup: CDR1 LGHNA, CDR2 YSLEER. Trimming removed 1 base from V and 6 bases from J, with 15 bases in between. The CDR3 loop spans 15 amino acids. Here the CDR3 DNA reads TGCGCCAGCAGCCAAGTAATTAACGGGGTAGATGGCTACACCTTC. Its translation: CASSQVINGVDGYTF.

The rearrangement joins TRBV6-5 to TRBJ1-2; 12 positions agree with TRBD1. The V segment lost 4 bases and the J segment 7 bases; nucleotides outside the gene matches: 7. Germline V lookup: CDR1 MNHEY, CDR2 SVGAGI. This CDR3 is 15 amino acids long. The CDR3 sequence is CASSFSGTGGFGYTF. The DNA for the CDR3 is TGTGCCAGCAGTTTTTCCGGGACAGGGGGCTTTGGCTACACCTTC.

This clone was seen just once. The chain employs TRBV5-8 and TRBJ2-5, with 10 positions matching TRBD1. Per germline, CDR1 SGHTS and CDR2 YDEGEE. This CDR3 contains 14 residues. The J segment lost 3 bases and the V segment lost 2 bases, leaving 1 base of the junction unmatched. The DNA of the CDR3 is TGTGCCAGCAGCTTAGGACAGGGGGAAGAGACCCAGTACTTC. Its protein product is CASSLGQGEETQYF.

This chain connects TRBV7-9 to TRBJ2-1, with 8 positions matching TRBD2. In germline, CDR1 is SEHNR, CDR2 FQNEAQ (reference sequence). V was pared by 0 bases and J by 10 bases, with 5 bases of the junction left unmatched. The CDR3 consists of 14 residues. The DNA for the CDR3 is TGTGCCAGCAGCTTAGCGAGCGGGGGTGAGGAGCAGTTCTTC. Translating gives CASSLASGGEEQFF.

This clone is a singleton in its sample. This sequence joins TRBV7-3 and TRBJ1-1; possibly TRBD1 for D (5 bases). The V end lost 5 bases, the J end lost 3 bases, and 10 bases lay between the germline ends. This CDR3 spans 13 amino acids. CDR1 is SGHTA and CDR2 is FQGTGA in the germline V gene. The DNA of the CDR3 is TGTGCCAGCAGCCAAACAGGAGACACTGAAGCTTTCTTT. Amino acid sequence: CASSQTGDTEAFF.

This clone was detected only once. The chain carries TRBV4-3 and TRBJ2-1, with 11 bases matching TRBD2. The V gene end was trimmed by 6 bases and the J gene end by 2 bases; junction bases not matched to a gene: 6. CDR3 length: 16 amino acids. In germline, CDR1 is LGHNA, CDR2 YSLEER. CDR3 nucleotides: TGCGCCAGCAGACCTGGGACTAGCGGTCCCTACAATGAGCAGTTCTTC. This codes for CASRPGTSGPYNEQFF.

The genes are TRBV19 and TRBJ1-1; 7 bases are a match to TRBD1. The junction had 7 bases not matched to a gene; V was cut back by 3 bases and J by 9 bases. There are 13 residues in the CDR3. Germline CDR1 is LNHDA and CDR2 is SQIVND (reference sequence). The CDR3 is CASSMKTGKKAFF. In DNA form, the CDR3 reads TGTGCCAGTAGTATGAAGACAGGGAAAAAAGCTTTCTTT. Filled out from reference TRBV19 and TRBJ1-1, the complete variable domain reads DGGITQSPKYLFRKEGQNVTLSCEQNLNHDAMYWYRQDPGQGLRLIYYSQIVNDFQKGDIAEGYSVSREKKESFPLTVTSAQKNPTAFYLCASSMKTGKKAFFGQGTRLTVV.

In this sample, this clone turned up once. This chain uses TRBV6-5 with TRBJ1-5, with 7 bases aligning to TRBD1. This CDR3 comprises 13 residues. The junction had 4 bases not matched to a gene; V was cut back by 4 bases and J by 7 bases. Germline V lookup: CDR1 MNHEY, CDR2 SVGAGI. CDR3 sequence (DNA): TGTGCCAGCAGTTCACAGGGGAAACAGCCCCAGCATTTT. As protein: CASSSQGKQPQHF.

V usage is TRBV6-5 and J usage is TRBJ1-5, with 9 bases identical to TRBD1. Germline V gives CDR1 MNHEY, CDR2 SVGAGI. With 2 bases clipped from V and 9 bases from J, the junction kept 5 bases outside the gene matches. This CDR3 comprises 14 residues. This CDR3 is CASSYRQGQGPQHF. Here the CDR3 DNA reads TGTGCCAGCAGTTACCGACAGGGACAGGGGCCCCAGCATTTT.

This clone was seen just once. The V gene is TRBV6-1, the J gene TRBJ1-2; D is undetermined. The CDR3 is 14 amino acids. Per germline, CDR1 MNHNS and CDR2 SASEGT. The ends were cut back, 7 bases at V and 3 bases at J, with 15 bases in the middle. The CDR3 sequence is CASTPKSRDYGYTF. The CDR3 DNA follows: TGTGCCAGCACTCCTAAATCCCGGGACTATGGCTACACCTTC.

The chain recombines TRBV2 with TRBJ2-6; D possibly corresponds to TRBD2 (7 bases). V dropped 7 bases and J dropped 0 bases, with 16 bases sitting between them. Germline V gene sequence: CDR1 SNHLY, CDR2 FYNNEI. CDR3 length equals 17 residues. CDR3 in amino acids: CASTSGGGLSGANVLTF. Here the CDR3 DNA reads TGTGCCAGCACGTCTGGCGGGGGCCTCTCTGGGGCCAACGTCCTGACTTTC.

V usage is TRBV6-5 and J usage is TRBJ1-1; 8 bases fit TRBD1. Germline V CDR1 and CDR2: MNHEY, SVGAGI. The CDR3 is 14 residues long. Losses at the gene ends were 4 bases for V and 11 bases for J; bases not matched to a gene: 12. CDR3 region: CASSSTWTGRDAFF. Written as DNA, the CDR3 is TGTGCCAGCAGTTCCACCTGGACAGGGAGGGATGCTTTCTTT.

The V call is TRBV13, the J call TRBJ2-3; 14 bases agree with TRBD2. V dropped 5 bases and J dropped 9; count of bases not matched to a gene: 13. This CDR3 comprises 17 residues. The germline gives CDR1 PRHDT, CDR2 FYEKMQ (reference sequence). The CDR3 region is CASSPTGTSGGPRTQYF. The CDR3 bases are TGTGCCAGCAGCCCTACCGGGACTAGCGGGGGCCCCAGAACGCAGTATTTT. Complete variable domain (other parts from reference TRBV13 and TRBJ2-3): AAGVIQSPRHLIKEKRETATLKCYPIPRHDTVYWYQQGPGQDPQFLISFYEKMQSDKGSIPDRFSAQQFSDYHSELNMSSLELGDSALYFCASSPTGTSGGPRTQYFGPGTRLTVL.

This chain uses TRBV9 with TRBJ1-2, with D tentatively TRBD1 (5 bases). V lost 4 bases and J 4 bases, leaving 11 bases between the germline ends. Germline CDR1 reads SGDLS; CDR2 reads YYNGEE. This CDR3 has 13 amino acids. Here the CDR3 reads CASSTGTLYGYTF. The CDR3 nucleotides read TGTGCCAGCAGCACTGGGACTCTCTATGGCTACACCTTC.

The chain couples TRBV5-1 to TRBJ2-2, with 7 bases matching TRBD1. V shed 0 bases and J 4 bases; nucleotides not matched to a gene: 3. This CDR3 spans 15 amino acids. Germline CDR1 SGHRS, CDR2 YFSETQ. CDR3 nucleotides: TGCGCCAGCAGCTTGGTAGGACAGGTCACCGGGGAGCTGTTTTTT. This codes for CASSLVGQVTGELFF.

This clone turned up a few times. V usage is TRBV7-9 and J usage is TRBJ1-4; TRBD1 is a possible D gene (6 bases). The CDR3 covers 13 residues. Trimming cost V 5 bases and J 8 bases, with 12 bases left between them. Germline-derived CDR1 and CDR2 are SEHNR and FQNEAQ (reference sequence). The chain's CDR3 is CASSPGVGEKLFF. CDR3 bases: TGTGCCAGCAGCCCAGGGGTTGGGGAAAAACTGTTTTTT.

The rearrangement uses TRBV2 and TRBJ2-7; 10 bases line up with TRBD2. V was pared by 8 bases and J by 3 bases, with 10 bases of the junction left unmatched. There are 15 residues in the CDR3. From germline, CDR1 is SNHLY and CDR2 FYNNEI. The CDR3 spells CASGVAGGLGYEQYF. The DNA for the CDR3 is TGTGCCAGCGGGGTAGCGGGGGGCCTAGGCTACGAGCAGTACTTC.

This rearrangement joins TRBV6-6 to TRBJ1-2; TRBD1 agrees at 9 bases. The V gene end was trimmed by 5 bases and the J gene end by 3 bases; junction bases not matched to a gene: 4. Germline V gives CDR1 MNHNY, CDR2 SVGAGI (reference sequence). CDR3 length: 14 residues. The CDR3 bases are TGTGCCAGCAGTATAGACAGGGGGGACTATGGCTACACCTTC. Protein sequence: CASSIDRGDYGYTF.

This chain joins TRBV4-2 and TRBJ2-7; tentatively, D is TRBD1 (5 bases). CDR1 LGHNA and CDR2 YNFKEQ come from the germline V gene. The CDR3 consists of 16 residues. V shed 0 bases and J shed 0 bases, with 12 bases lying between them. CDR3 nucleotides: TGTGCCAGCAGCCAAGAGGGGCCGACAACCTCCTACGAGCAGTACTTC. Its translation is CASSQEGPTTSYEQYF.

The V call is TRBV9, the J call TRBJ1-6; maybe TRBD1 (5 bases). Trimming took off 0 bases at V and 10 bases at J, with 23 bases between the two ends. The CDR3 spans 18 residues. Germline CDR1 and CDR2: SGDLS and YYNGEE. The CDR3 coding sequence is TGTGCCAGCAGCGTAGCAGGGTCAGGAGTAGGAGGGGACTCACCCCTCCACTTT. Translated, it gives CASSVAGSGVGGDSPLHF.

This clone was seen a few times. The rearrangement joins TRBV18 to TRBJ1-5; possible D gene TRBD1, 5 bases. This CDR3 contains 16 residues. V was cut by 3 bases and J by 2 bases, with 14 bases left in between. Germline loops: CDR1 KGHSH, CDR2 LQKENI. In nucleotides, the CDR3 is TGTGCCAGCTCACCCCCAGGGTCGGACGGCAATCAGCCCCAGCATTTT. Its protein product is CASSPPGSDGNQPQHF.